This T cell receptor gamma chain was sequenced for a study of gamma delta lymphoproliferative disorders and STAT genes. Study summary: Gamma-chain libraries were built from at least 50 ng of genomic DNA with the LymphoTrack Dx TCRG Assay. The EuroClonality-NGS protocol was used to prepare delta libraries.

About this clone: It is unclear where the CDR3 begins or ends on the DNA, so no DNA is shown, and the CDR3 is as TCRdb lists it.

The CDR3 extends over 20 residues, inclusive of both ends. The germline gives CDR1 EGSTGY, CDR2 YDSYTSSV. TCRdb reanalysed the multiplex PCR reads with CATT. The table lists fewer than 1,500 gamma-chain clones, about 20% of them singletons, with about 40% in the top ten. Sequencing used genomic DNA taken from PBMCs of patients and controls. Material: blood. This clonotype was sampled from a human donor in good health. The V gene was identified as TRGV4, while no J gene was called. CDR3 region: CATWDGPGGIRNSLAVEQHF.